This T cell receptor beta chain was recorded in a study of T-cell reconstitution after alpha-beta-depleted transplantation in children. The study's findings and limits: Approximately two months post-transplant, alpha-beta T cells reportedly originated from several hundred expanded graft clones. Newly made T cells mostly supplied T-cell counts and diversity one year after transplant. Surviving recipient cells, namely T cells and thymic progenitors, were the source of high day-60 TCRbeta diversity in some patients.

Details on this clonotype: Its specificity is not known.

The CDR3 is 14 amino acids. V gave up 0 bases and J gave up 6 bases, with 11 bases separating them. CDR1 MNHEY and CDR2 SVGAGI come from the germline V gene. The authors prepared the TCRbeta library with unique molecular identifiers. MiXCR was run by TCRdb on the PCR reads, yielding one entry per CDR3 protein. Of hundreds of thousands of distinct CDR3 sequences listed, roughly 23% were seen once; the top ten hold around 14%. The sequence came from a boy in the first two years of life who had a stem cell transplant for acute myeloid leukemia, so the T cells may come from the graft donor. Material: PBMCs, mostly from graft donor cells, obtained 360 days after TCRalphabeta/CD19-depleted stem cell transplant. This sequence joins TRBV6-5 and TRBJ1-2, with no clear D. CDR3 protein: CASSYSPIGDGYTF. The CDR3 DNA reads as TGTGCCAGCAGTTACTCGCCTATTGGCGATGGCTACACCTTC.